This record looks at one T cell receptor (beta chain) sequence and its context. The data belong to a study of CD8 T cells in Susac syndrome. cDNA came from about 0.5 to 1 ug RNA primed by random hexamers. MiXCR, run by TCRdb on the immunoSEQ multiplex PCR reads, gives a single entry per CDR3 protein. The sample holds a few hundred thousand distinct CDR3 sequences, about 94% seen once. From blood CD8+ and CD4+ T cells, TCR beta sequences were generated. The TEMRA cells underwent FACS enrichment, while the CD8+ and CD4+ T cells underwent negative isolation. Sequencing was carried out using CD4+ T cells from PBMCs. This receptor was identified in a human donor with multiple sclerosis.

This CDR3 is CASIDVGNEAFF. CDR3 coding DNA: TGTGCCAGCATAGACGTAGGCAATGAAGCTTTCTTT. The V and J genes are TRBV19 and TRBJ1-1; no reliable D call. V shed 9 bases and J shed 7 bases, with 15 bases lying between them. Germline CDR1 is LNHDA and CDR2 is SQIVND (reference sequence). The CDR3 consists of 12 residues.